These 5 T cell receptor beta chains were all obtained from the same sample, sequenced in a study of T cells in Graves' hyperthyroidism and ophthalmopathy. From RNA transcripts, TCR beta CDR3 regions were amplified. In the first-round RT-PCR of the TCR CDR3, the HTBI primer set was used. TCRdb used MiXCR to reprocess the multiplex PCR reads, holding one entry per CDR3 protein. This table holds some 580,000 distinct CDR3 sequences, about 16% found once. Specimen: blood. These receptors came from a woman in her forties with Graves' ophthalmopathy.

This clonotype was counted only a few times. The rearrangement joins TRBV6-1 to TRBJ2-7; possibly TRBD2 for D (6 bases). This CDR3 contains 11 residues. V was pared by 4 bases and J by 7 bases, with 8 bases between. The V gene's germline CDR1 is MNHNS and CDR2 SASEGT. CDR3 sequence reads: CASSVGGEQYF. CDR3 nucleotides: TGTGCCAGCAGTGTCGGGGGTGAGCAGTACTTC.

This clonotype was seen many times. The chain is built from TRBV5-1 and TRBJ2-2; the D is unclear. CDR3 length equals 15 residues. V dropped 4 bases and J dropped 0 bases, with 10 bases sitting between them. Per the germline V gene, CDR1 is SGHRS and CDR2 is YFSETQ. This CDR3 is CASSTGDANTGELFF. CDR3 sequence (DNA): TGCGCCAGCAGCACCGGAGACGCGAACACCGGGGAGCTGTTTTTT.

A remark on this clonotype: One end of the junction does not line up with germline, which may come from a read error. The V and J genes are TRBV5-1 and TRBJ2-2; 15 bases are a match to TRBD2. This CDR3 spans 19 amino acids. Germline CDR1 and CDR2: SGHRS and YFSETQ. CDR3 amino acids: CDSSSGLAGGLVGTGELFF. DNA of the CDR3: TGCGACAGCAGCTCGGGACTAGCGGGAGGTCTAGTTGGGACCGGGGAGCTGTTTTTT.

The sample holds many counts of this clonotype. The rearrangement uses TRBV28 and TRBJ2-5; D remains unclear. The CDR3 has 18 residues. The V gene's germline CDR1 is MDHEN and CDR2 SYDVKM. Deletions cut 4 bases from V and 4 bases from J, with 25 bases between. The CDR3 loop reads CASSSRPLIGLRIETQYF. Here the CDR3 DNA reads TGTGCCAGCAGTTCCCGCCCCCTTATAGGGCTGAGGATAGAGACCCAGTACTTC.

This clonotype was detected only a few times. One junction end does not reproduce the germline sequence, and a read error may be involved. The chain combines TRBV5-1 with TRBJ2-3, with TRBD2 matching over 12 bases. CDR1 SGHRS and CDR2 YFSETQ come from the germline V gene. This CDR3 comprises 16 residues. CDR3 in amino acids: CASSYRLAGESDTQYF. CDR3 DNA sequence: TGTGCCAGCAGCTACAGACTAGCGGGAGAGTCAGATACGCAGTATTTT.